A single sample gave rise to the 26 T cell receptor beta chains below, sequenced in a study of response to subunit inactivated influenza vaccine. Each CDR3 protein gets one entry after TCRdb re-called the RT-PCR reads with MiXCR. The table lists hundreds of thousands of distinct CDR3 sequences, around 10% of them singletons, with 9.5% to 11% in the top ten. This sample also appeared in a second study, on T cells expressing NK-cell markers. That study adds: With UMIs, 5'RACE template switching was used to make TCR beta cDNA.

The material was PBMCs from blood, obtained on the day of vaccination. The origin of the receptors is a man aged 50-60 years who received an inactivated influenza vaccine.

This clonotype was counted only a few times. The V and J genes are TRBV12-3 or TRBV12-4 and TRBJ1-1; 9 bases fit TRBD1. The CDR3 contains 15 residues. The trim removed 6 bases at V and 4 bases at J, leaving 9 bases unmatched. This CDR3 is CASRRTGQGTTEAFF. The DNA of the CDR3 is TGTGCCAGCAGACGTACGGGACAGGGTACCACTGAAGCTTTCTTT.

The chain uses TRBV6-2 or TRBV6-3 and TRBJ1-2; a possible D gene is TRBD1 (6 bases). The CDR3 extends over 14 amino acids. In germline, CDR1 is MNHEY, CDR2 SVGEGT. V was clipped by 0 bases and J by 12 bases, with 17 bases between them. The chain's CDR3 is CASSYSSQGFEDTF. CDR3 DNA sequence: TGTGCCAGCAGTTACTCCTCACAGGGATTCGAGGACACCTTC.

The chain carries TRBV29-1 and TRBJ2-1, with D perhaps given as TRBD1 or TRBD2 (7 bases each). CDR3 length: 14 amino acids. V lost 7 bases to trimming and J lost 5 bases, with 18 bases between them. In germline, CDR1 is SQVTM, CDR2 ANQGSEA. In DNA, the CDR3 is TGCAGCGGGCGGTCAGGGGGGGAAGACAATGAGCAGTTCTTC. The encoded protein is CSGRSGGEDNEQFF.

V usage is TRBV7-2 and J usage is TRBJ2-1; 7 nucleotides line up with TRBD2. V gave up 0 bases and J gave up 7 bases; unmatched junction bases: 3. Germline CDR1 reads SGHTA; CDR2 reads FQGNSA. The CDR3 spans 14 residues. The CDR3 reads CASSLALASNEQFF. DNA of the CDR3: TGTGCCAGCAGCTTAGCACTAGCGTCGAATGAGCAGTTCTTC.

The V call is TRBV5-1, the J call TRBJ1-6; TRBD1 matches 8 bases. Germline V gives CDR1 SGHRS, CDR2 YFSETQ. J was trimmed by 6 bases and V by 7 bases; bases with no gene match: 9. This CDR3 region has 15 residues. In nucleotides, the CDR3 is TGCGCCAGCCGTTCGTCGGGACAGGCTAATTCACCCCTCCACTTT. This codes for CASRSSGQANSPLHF.

This clonotype has more than one count but fewer than ten. The chain uses TRBV7-2 and TRBJ2-3; 14 bases match TRBD2. The CDR3 has 14 residues. Trimming cost V 7 bases and J 13 bases; bases outside gene matches: 10. In germline, CDR1 is SGHTA, CDR2 FQGNSA. CDR3 sequence: CASNARLAGGLEYF. The CDR3, as DNA: TGTGCCAGCAACGCTCGACTAGCGGGGGGGCTGGAGTATTTT.

The rearrangement joins TRBV20-1 to TRBJ1-2; the D is unclear. Trimming stripped 0 bases from V and 4 bases from J, with 15 bases between. This CDR3 contains 15 residues. Germline CDR1 and CDR2: DFQATT and SNEGSKA (reference sequence). CDR3 sequence: CSARDNLREIYGYTF. CDR3 DNA: TGCAGTGCTAGAGATAATCTTCGGGAAATCTATGGCTACACCTTC.

In this sample, this clonotype turned up a few times. The chain employs TRBV6-1 and TRBJ2-1; 10 bases agree with TRBD2. V dropped 6 bases and J dropped 7; count of bases not matched to a gene: 15. This CDR3 is 17 amino acids long. Looked up from germline, CDR1 is MNHNS and CDR2 is SASEGT. For the CDR3, the DNA is TGTGCCAGCAGAGATAGGATCGGGACTAGCGCCGGGAATGAGCAGTTCTTC. This codes for CASRDRIGTSAGNEQFF.

At least ten counts were recorded for this clonotype. The chain recombines TRBV9 with TRBJ1-1, with 7 positions matching TRBD1. Unmatched junction bases numbered 5, after V lost 2 bases and J lost 4 bases. The CDR3 spans 14 residues. Germline-derived CDR1 and CDR2 are SGDLS and YYNGEE. The CDR3 here is CASSVAGGGTEAFF. The CDR3 region has the DNA TGTGCCAGCAGCGTTGCAGGGGGAGGCACTGAAGCTTTCTTT.

This clonotype occurred many times. V is TRBV5-1 and J is TRBJ2-7; a possible D gene is TRBD1 (6 bases). With 2 bases removed from V and 4 bases from J, the gap between germline ends came to 10 bases. This CDR3 has 13 residues. Germline CDR1 is SGHRS and CDR2 is YFSETQ. CDR3 in amino acids: CASSFFQGYEQYF. The CDR3, as DNA: TGCGCCAGCAGCTTTTTCCAGGGGTACGAGCAGTACTTC.

This clonotype was counted many times. J is TRBJ2-5 and V is TRBV12-3 or TRBV12-4, with TRBD1 as a possible D gene (5 bases). There are 14 residues in the CDR3. The V end was cut by 6 bases, the J end by 4 bases, with 15 bases between. The CDR3 protein is CASSSLRVGETQYF. The DNA for the CDR3 is TGTGCCAGCAGCTCCCTCAGGGTAGGAGAGACCCAGTACTTC.

Points on this clonotype: The junction departs from the called germline gene at one end, perhaps through a read error. V and J are TRBV5-4 and TRBJ1-1, with D perhaps matching TRBD1 (6 bases). Germline CDR1 reads SGHNT; CDR2 reads YYREEE (reference sequence). CDR3 length: 14 amino acids. The CDR3 reads CAISPGTKNTEAFF. The CDR3 coding sequence is TGTGCCATCAGCCCTGGGACAAAAAACACTGAAGCTTTCTTT.

This clonotype turned up a few times. The CDR3 here is CASSYQAGGPDTQYF. The CDR3 DNA reads as TGTGCCAGCAGTTACCAAGCGGGGGGGCCGGATACGCAGTATTTT. The chain couples TRBV6-2 or TRBV6-3 to TRBJ2-3; 10 bases agree with TRBD2. Trimming at V came to 2 bases and at J to 6 bases, leaving 5 bases not matched to a gene. This CDR3 spans 15 amino acids. Germline CDR1 is MNHEY and CDR2 is SVGEGT.

This clonotype was observed a handful of times. The chain has TRBV10-3 and TRBJ1-2, with 10 bases aligning to TRBD1. Germline assignment: CDR1 ENHRY and CDR2 SYGVKD. After removal of 4 bases from V and 8 bases from J, the junction contained 4 bases not matched to a gene. CDR3 length: 13 amino acids. CDR3 loop: CAISAGDRGGYTF. CDR3 DNA sequence: TGTGCCATCAGTGCCGGGGACAGGGGAGGCTACACCTTC.

This clonotype turned up a few times. The CDR3 reads CASSSRGDRTTDTQYF. The CDR3 DNA reads TGTGCCAGCAGCTCAAGAGGGGACAGAACGACAGATACGCAGTATTTT. This chain connects TRBV5-5 to TRBJ2-3, with 7 nucleotides matching TRBD1. CDR3 length equals 16 residues. V gave up 3 bases and J gave up 3 bases; unmatched junction bases: 10. Germline assignment: CDR1 SGHKS and CDR2 YYEKEE (reference sequence).

This clonotype was seen repeatedly, ten times or more. The rearrangement uses TRBV5-1 and TRBJ2-7, with 13 bases aligning to TRBD2. CDR1 is SGHRS, CDR2 YFSETQ, per germline. The CDR3 contains 14 residues. The ends lost 4 bases at V and 6 bases at J; junction bases unmatched: 4. The CDR3 loop is CASSMRTSGSEQYF. The CDR3, as DNA: TGCGCCAGCAGCATGAGGACTAGCGGGAGCGAGCAGTACTTC.

This clonotype was detected only a few times. The chain links TRBV6-1 to TRBJ2-7, with 12 positions matching TRBD2. The CDR3 totals 15 residues. Germline CDR1 is MNHNS and CDR2 is SASEGT. The V segment lost 6 bases and the J segment 3 bases; nucleotides outside the gene matches: 6. The CDR3 sequence: CASRPTSGSLYEQYF. The CDR3 bases are TGTGCCAGCAGACCGACTAGCGGGAGCCTCTACGAGCAGTACTTC.

In this sample, this clonotype turned up a few times. J is TRBJ2-1 and V is TRBV27, with 8 bases lining up with TRBD2. Germline V gene sequence: CDR1 MNHEY, CDR2 SMNVEV (reference sequence). CDR3 size: 16 residues. After removal of 2 bases from V and 2 bases from J, the junction contained 5 bases not matched to a gene. The CDR3 sequence is CASSLRAGGPYNEQFF. The CDR3 DNA follows: TGTGCCAGCAGTTTACGGGCGGGGGGACCCTACAATGAGCAGTTCTTC.

This clonotype was observed a few times. The chain carries TRBV12-3 or TRBV12-4 and TRBJ1-5; D ambiguous. The CDR3 consists of 14 residues. Trimming stripped 6 bases from V and 0 bases from J, with 9 bases between. Here the CDR3 DNA reads TGTGCCAGCAGACAACAAGATAGCAATCAGCCCCAGCATTTT. Translation: CASRQQDSNQPQHF.

The chain employs TRBV19 and TRBJ2-5, with a weak D call TRBD2 (6 bases). V lost 6 bases, J lost 9 bases, and 26 bases lay in between. In germline, CDR1 is LNHDA, CDR2 SQIVND (reference sequence). The CDR3 consists of 16 residues. In DNA, the CDR3 is TGTGCCAGTAGCCCAGGAGGGATTGCACCGGGGTCGGCCCAGTACTTC. Translated: CASSPGGIAPGSAQYF. Full variable domain (missing parts from reference TRBV19 and TRBJ2-5): DGGITQSPKYLFRKEGQNVTLSCEQNLNHDAMYWYRQDPGQGLRLIYYSQIVNDFQKGDIAEGYSVSREKKESFPLTVTSAQKNPTAFYLCASSPGGIAPGSAQYFGPGTRLLVL.

In its sample, this clonotype was seen a few times. The chain is built from TRBV7-2 and TRBJ2-3, with 7 bases that match TRBD2. The CDR3 loop spans 17 amino acids. V lost 0 bases and J lost 0; bases outside the gene matches: 6. Germline loops: CDR1 SGHTA, CDR2 FQGNSA. CDR3 bases: TGTGCCAGCAGCTTAGCGGGGGGGAGTGCTAGCACAGATACGCAGTATTTT. Protein: CASSLAGGSASTDTQYF.

The chain employs TRBV7-9 and TRBJ1-1; no clear D. The CDR3 totals 17 residues. Germline loops: CDR1 SEHNR, CDR2 FQNEAQ (reference sequence). V shed 8 bases and J shed 0 bases, with 22 bases lying between them. CDR3 sequence reads: CASHSVGVPIMNTEAFF. DNA of the CDR3: TGTGCCAGCCACTCCGTTGGGGTGCCAATTATGAACACTGAAGCTTTCTTT.

The chain has TRBV20-1 and TRBJ2-1; 12 positions match TRBD2. J was trimmed by 6 bases and V by 4 bases; bases with no gene match: 13. The CDR3 is 17 amino acids. Germline V gives CDR1 DFQATT, CDR2 SNEGSKA (reference sequence). Written as DNA, the CDR3 is TGCAGTGCTAAATCTTACCTAGCGGGAGGGCAGGTCAATGAGCAGTTCTTC. Translation gives CSAKSYLAGGQVNEQFF.

The table lists this clonotype with a few counts. This chain connects TRBV10-3 to TRBJ2-1, with 7 bases that match TRBD2. The CDR3 is 18 amino acids. V dropped 3 bases and J dropped 0; count of bases not matched to a gene: 11. Germline V lookup: CDR1 ENHRY, CDR2 SYGVKD. The CDR3 spells CAISDTSKAGSSYNEQFF. CDR3 DNA: TGTGCCATCAGTGATACATCTAAAGCGGGAAGCTCCTACAATGAGCAGTTCTTC.

This chain links TRBV18 with TRBJ2-3; D might be TRBD1 or TRBD2, each matching 5 bases. Germline CDR1 reads KGHSH; CDR2 reads LQKENI. The CDR3 loop spans 14 amino acids. Deletions cut 4 bases from V and 2 bases from J, with 10 bases between. This chain's CDR3 is CASSRGSYTDTQYF. The DNA of the CDR3 is TGTGCCAGCTCACGGGGGAGTTACACAGATACGCAGTATTTT.

This clonotype has a handful of counts. The gene calls are TRBV11-2 and TRBJ2-3; no clear D. Trimming left V 1 base short and J 6 bases short, with 17 bases between. Germline CDR1 and CDR2: SGHAT and FQNNGV. The CDR3 loop spans 16 amino acids. CDR3 loop: CASSLGRRRATDTQYF. CDR3 in DNA: TGTGCCAGCAGCTTAGGCAGGCGACGGGCTACCGATACGCAGTATTTT.